The 25 T cell receptor beta chains reported below all come from one sample, sequenced in a study of blood T cells in healthy people across ages (dated by TCRdb to 2013 to 2016). The method behind the library was 5' RACE. A second PCR of about 7 to 12 cycles was run with a J-beta primer mix and a sample-barcoded 5' primer. TCRdb applied fastp at Q25 and MiXCR to the public reads, then kept only in-frame beta chains. CDR3 protein sequences are deduplicated, and each keeps its most common genes and DNA. A total of around 1,900,000 distinct CDR3 sequences appear in this sample, roughly two fifths of them only once. The ten largest account for 23% of the sample. The specimen sequenced was blood. The source of these receptors is a human donor in good health.

The chain couples TRBV7-2 to TRBJ2-1, with no clear D. The CDR3 runs 15 residues. V lost 4 bases and J 10 bases, leaving 20 bases between the germline ends. Germline V gene sequence: CDR1 SGHTA, CDR2 FQGNSA. The CDR3 here is CASSSPQLLGYEQFF. The CDR3 bases are TGTGCCAGCAGCTCGCCCCAGTTGTTGGGTTACGAGCAGTTCTTC.

This clonotype was seen only a few times. The CDR3 DNA sequence: TGCGCCAGCAGCACCCCACAGGGGGCGAACACTGAAGCTTTCTTT. It encodes CASSTPQGANTEAFF. The gene calls are TRBV5-1 and TRBJ1-1; 9 bases fit TRBD1. CDR3 length equals 15 residues. Trimming removed 4 bases from V and 1 base from J; junction bases left unmatched: 5. Looked up from germline, CDR1 is SGHRS and CDR2 is YFSETQ.

V gene TRBV20-1 combines with J gene TRBJ1-1; D gene ambiguous. The length of the CDR3 is 14 residues. Germline CDR1 reads DFQATT; CDR2 reads SNEGSKA (reference sequence). V was trimmed by 2 bases and J by 1 base, leaving 11 bases between them. CDR3 protein: CSARSWGENTEAFF. In DNA form, the CDR3 reads TGCAGTGCTAGATCATGGGGTGAGAACACTGAAGCTTTCTTT.

The chain carries TRBV29-1 and TRBJ2-7; D unresolved. CDR1 and CDR2 (germline): SQVTM, ANQGSEA. The CDR3 extends over 11 amino acids. Trimming took 4 bases from V and 3 from J, leaving 7 bases between them. CDR3 coding DNA: TGCAGCGTTGTTTCCGACTACGAGCAGTACTTC. Its protein product is CSVVSDYEQYF.

This clonotype has just a few counts. The chain links TRBV4-1 to TRBJ2-3; tentatively, D is TRBD1 (6 bases). Germline CDR1 and CDR2: MGHRA and YSYEKL. This CDR3 has 17 amino acids. V was pared by 0 bases and J by 0 bases, with 13 bases between. As DNA, the CDR3 is TGCGCCAGCAGCCAAGATGTTACAGGGAGCAGCACAGATACGCAGTATTTT. This gives the protein CASSQDVTGSSTDTQYF.

This chain uses TRBV12-3 or TRBV12-4 with TRBJ2-1; 11 bases are shared with TRBD2. The CDR3 sequence is 13 residues long. Germline trimming cut 9 bases from V and 8 bases from J; bases unmatched to any gene: 6. The chain's CDR3 is CASSGGAVHEQFF. The CDR3 region has the DNA TGTGCCAGTAGCGGGGGGGCGGTCCATGAGCAGTTCTTC.

The chain joins TRBV5-1 to TRBJ2-2; D uncertain. CDR3 length: 13 amino acids. V was cut by 6 bases and J by 0 bases, with 6 bases left in between. Germline V gene lookup returns CDR1 SGHRS and CDR2 YFSETQ. The chain's CDR3 is CASKESNTGELFF. DNA for the CDR3: TGCGCCAGCAAGGAATCGAACACCGGGGAGCTGTTTTTT.

The chain combines TRBV7-3 with TRBJ1-2; no firm D call. CDR3 size: 12 residues. Trimming took off 6 bases at V and 4 bases at J, with 9 bases between the two ends. Germline V gene sequence: CDR1 SGHTA, CDR2 FQGTGA. The CDR3, as DNA: TGTGCCAGCAGTAAGATACCCTATGGCTACACCTTC. The encoded protein is CASSKIPYGYTF.

As regards this clonotype: The limits of the CDR3 on the DNA are not certain, so only TCRdb's listed CDR3 is given. V is TRBV20-1 and J is TRBJ2-1; the D call TRBD2 from the table was never checked on the DNA. Counting both end residues, the CDR3 totals 24 amino acids. Germline V lookup: CDR1 DFQATT, CDR2 SNEGSKA (reference sequence). The CDR3 region is CSARGHASYEQYFGPGSSYNEQFF.

The chain employs TRBV18 and TRBJ1-1, with 9 nucleotides matching TRBD1. V lost 3 bases, J lost 4 bases, and 6 bases stayed unmatched. This CDR3 comprises 15 residues. Looked up from germline, CDR1 is KGHSH and CDR2 is LQKENI. CDR3 sequence: CASSPKQGAGTEAFF. The CDR3, as DNA: TGTGCCAGCTCACCGAAACAGGGGGCCGGCACTGAAGCTTTCTTT. Looking up the rest from reference TRBV18 and TRBJ1-1 gives the full variable domain: NAGVMQNPRHLVRRRGQEARLRCSPMKGHSHVYWYRQLPEEGLKFMVYLQKENIIDESGMPKERFSAEFPKEGPSILRIQQVVRGDSAAYFCASSPKQGAGTEAFFGQGTRLTVV.

This chain uses TRBV6-6 with TRBJ1-2; D remains unclear. The CDR3 is made up of 13 amino acids. Germline CDR1 MNHNY, CDR2 SVGAGI (reference sequence). V gave up 6 bases and J gave up 8 bases, with 16 bases separating them. CDR3 loop: CASRRGSSGGYTF. The CDR3, as DNA: TGTGCCAGCAGGCGTGGGAGTTCTGGAGGCTACACCTTC.

This chain joins TRBV10-3 and TRBJ1-4, with 8 positions matching TRBD1. V gave up 4 bases and J gave up 6 bases; unmatched junction bases: 7. Per germline, CDR1 ENHRY and CDR2 SYGVKD. This CDR3 contains 15 residues. CDR3 DNA sequence: TGTGCCATCAGTGGCGGACAGGGAGGAGATGAAAAACTGTTTTTT. Protein: CAISGGQGGDEKLFF.

The rearrangement joins TRBV20-1 to TRBJ2-5, with 10 bases identical to TRBD2. This CDR3 has 13 amino acids. The germline V gene has CDR1 DFQATT and CDR2 SNEGSKA (reference sequence). The V gene end was trimmed by 6 bases and the J gene end by 3 bases; junction bases not matched to a gene: 4. CDR3 nucleotide sequence: TGCAGTGCAATAGCGGGGGGCGAAGAGACCCAGTACTTC. Protein product: CSAIAGGEETQYF.

DNA of the CDR3: TGTGCCAGCAGTGTACGGATGGGATCATGGAGGAACACTGAAGCTTTCTTT. Its protein product is CASSVRMGSWRNTEAFF. The chain employs TRBV2 and TRBJ1-1; unclear D gene. In germline, CDR1 is SNHLY, CDR2 FYNNEI. V was pared by 4 bases and J by 1 base, with 19 bases between. This CDR3 is 17 amino acids long.

This clonotype was counted a few times. The J gene is TRBJ2-2, the V gene TRBV6-5, with 7 bases fitting TRBD1. This CDR3 region has 15 residues. V shed 2 bases, J shed 6 bases, and the junction held 6 bases outside the gene matches. Germline lookup yields CDR1 MNHEY and CDR2 SVGAGI. DNA of the CDR3: TGTGCCAGCAGTTACCGGACAGGAGAGTCCGGGGAGCTGTTTTTT. Translation: CASSYRTGESGELFF.

This chain joins TRBV28 and TRBJ1-6; D is possibly TRBD1 (6 bases). Between the trimmed V and J ends, which lost 4 bases and 8 bases, there was a span of 12 bases. The CDR3 sequence is 14 residues long. Germline V lookup: CDR1 MDHEN, CDR2 SYDVKM. CDR3 amino acids: CASSYGRGYSPLHF. The CDR3 coding sequence is TGTGCCAGCAGTTATGGCAGGGGATATTCACCCCTCCACTTT.

This clonotype was observed a handful of times. A single base separates this from a much larger clone, so it may be a read error. The chain joins TRBV7-2 to TRBJ2-4; 12 bases agree with TRBD2. Germline values: CDR1 SGHTA, CDR2 FQGNSA. This CDR3 contains 17 residues. With V trimmed by 0 bases and J by 13 bases, 13 bases remained unmatched. The CDR3 sequence: CASSLARLAGAYNEQYF. The CDR3 nucleotides read TGTGCCAGCAGCTTAGCTAGACTAGCGGGGGCCTACAATGAGCAGTACTTC. Using reference TRBV7-2 and TRBJ2-4 for the parts outside the CDR3, the full variable domain is GAGVSQSPSNKVTEKGKDVELRCDPISGHTALYWYRQSLGQGLEFLIYFQGNSAPDKSGLPSDRFSAERTGGSVSTLTIQRTQQEDSAVYLCASSLARLAGAYNEQYFGAGTRLSVL.

This clonotype was counted ten times or more. V gene TRBV14 combines with J gene TRBJ2-1, with D unclear. There are 13 residues in the CDR3. Germline V gives CDR1 SGHDN, CDR2 FVKESK. V lost 4 bases and J 5 bases, leaving 9 bases between the germline ends. The CDR3 nucleotides are TGTGCCAGCAGCCCTTCCGGACACAATGAGCAGTTCTTC. Translation gives CASSPSGHNEQFF.

The V and J genes are TRBV10-3 and TRBJ1-5; D is ambiguous. V was pared by 6 bases and J by 2 bases, with 14 bases between. The CDR3 runs 15 residues. Per the germline V gene, CDR1 is ENHRY and CDR2 is SYGVKD. CDR3 region: CAIRVGIGGNQPQHF. DNA of the CDR3: TGTGCCATCAGAGTAGGGATTGGGGGCAATCAGCCCCAGCATTTT.

For this clonotype: Mismatch with germline at one junction end may stem from a read error. V usage is TRBV29-1 and J usage is TRBJ1-1, with a tentative D call TRBD1 (6 bases). Germline V gives CDR1 SQVTM, CDR2 ANQGSEA. The CDR3 has 12 residues. The CDR3 nucleotides read TGCGGCGTGGGAAGGGGGGACGCTGAAGCTTTCTTT. This codes for CGVGRGDAEAFF.

Written as DNA, the CDR3 is TGCAGCGTTAAAATCAAGGACAGGGGGCATAGTTCCTACAATGAGCAGTTCTTC. This translates into CSVKIKDRGHSSYNEQFF. The rearrangement uses TRBV29-1 and TRBJ2-1; 11 positions match TRBD1. The V and J ends lost 5 bases and 1 base, in that order; junction bases with no gene match: 13. Per germline, CDR1 SQVTM and CDR2 ANQGSEA. The CDR3 sequence is 18 residues long.

Only a few counts were recorded for this clonotype. V and J are TRBV12-3 or TRBV12-4 and TRBJ2-4; D perhaps matches TRBD1 (6 bases). Trimming removed 6 bases from V and 1 base from J, with 16 bases in between. The CDR3 extends over 16 amino acids. As DNA, the CDR3 is TGTGCCAGCAGGAGAACAGGGAACTCGGCCAAAAACATTCAGTACTTC. Protein sequence: CASRRTGNSAKNIQYF.

A few counts support this clonotype. The CDR3 nucleotides read TGCAGCGTTAGGCCGCTGCTTAACTATGGCTACACCTTC. Translated: CSVRPLLNYGYTF. The chain uses TRBV29-1 and TRBJ1-2; D remains unclear. Trimming shortened V by 5 bases and J by 1 base, and 11 bases separated the two germline ends. Germline CDR1 is SQVTM and CDR2 is ANQGSEA. This CDR3 spans 13 amino acids.

For this clonotype: The junction and the germline gene differ at one end; a read error may be behind it. This chain links TRBV7-8 with TRBJ2-3; 8 nucleotides align to TRBD1. This CDR3 is built from 15 residues. The germline V gene encodes CDR1 SGHVS and CDR2 FQNEAQ. CDR3 nucleotide sequence: TGTGCCAGTTTCGGTTGGGACAGGAGCACAGATACGCGGTATTTT. This codes for CASFGWDRSTDTRYF.

This clonotype was seen repeatedly, ten times or more. This rearrangement joins TRBV6-6 to TRBJ1-2, with 7 bases lining up with TRBD1. The CDR3 covers 13 residues. V lost 6 bases to trimming and J lost 5 bases; unmatched junction nucleotides: 6. Germline V gene sequence: CDR1 MNHNY, CDR2 SVGAGI (reference sequence). The CDR3, as DNA: TGTGCCAGCAGCTCCGGGACAGAATATGGCTACACCTTC. This encodes CASSSGTEYGYTF.